Presented here are 10 T cell receptor beta chains from one specimen sequenced in a study of tumor-infiltrating lymphocytes in oesophageal squamous cell carcinoma. TCRdb re-derived calls from the PCR reads in MiXCR, one entry per CDR3 protein. The repertoire holds some 7,100 distinct CDR3 sequences, with 15% to 18% as singletons. Sequencing was carried out using blood. Receptors were obtained from a male donor with esophageal squamous cell carcinoma.

The gene calls are TRBV27 and TRBJ1-2, with D unresolved. Trimming removed 8 bases from V and 4 bases from J, with 11 bases in between. This CDR3 has 12 amino acids. Looked up from germline, CDR1 is MNHEY and CDR2 is SMNVEV (reference sequence). The CDR3 DNA reads as TGTGCCAGCTTCACCGCCGGCTATGGCTACACCTTC. Amino acids: CASFTAGYGYTF.

By proportion, this clonotype is medium-sized. The rearrangement joins TRBV12-3 or TRBV12-4 to TRBJ2-6; TRBD1 agrees at 8 bases. J lost 2 bases, V lost 3 bases, and 3 bases had no gene match. The CDR3 contains 16 residues. CDR3 amino acids: CASSFRTGTGANVLTF. The CDR3 DNA follows: TGTGCCAGCAGTTTCCGGACAGGGACTGGGGCCAACGTCCTGACTTTC.

This clonotype was recorded many times. As DNA, the CDR3 is TGTGCCAGCTCCTCAGGGGCGAGTACAGATACGCAGTATTTT. Its translation is CASSSGASTDTQYF. The chain combines TRBV10-3 with TRBJ2-3, with D perhaps TRBD1 (6 bases). Germline V CDR1 and CDR2: ENHRY, SYGVKD. V gave up 10 bases and J gave up 3 bases, with 17 bases separating them. The CDR3 runs 14 residues.

This clonotype was found many times. Just one base apart from a much larger clone, this may be a read error. The chain employs TRBV10-1 and TRBJ2-1, with no clear D. The J call is uncertain, as TRBJ2-7 better fits the DNA end. Germline lookup yields CDR1 WNHNN and CDR2 SYGVQD (reference sequence). This CDR3 is 16 amino acids long. DNA of the CDR3: TGCGCCAGCAGTGAGTCTGACATCGGCTCCTACAATGAGCAGTACTTC. Translation gives CASSESDIGSYNEQYF.

By sample fraction, this clonotype is medium-sized. This rearrangement joins TRBV6-6 to TRBJ2-7; the D is unclear. Per germline, CDR1 MNHNY and CDR2 SVGAGI (reference sequence). V was clipped by 0 bases and J by 5 bases, with 5 bases between them. This CDR3 comprises 12 residues. The CDR3 DNA reads TGTGCCAGCAGTTACTCTTCCAACGAGCAGTACTTC. Residues: CASSYSSNEQYF.

Many counts were recorded for this clonotype. An end of the junction does not agree with germline; a read error may underlie this. The V call is TRBV6-2 or TRBV6-3, the J call TRBJ1-6, with D possibly being TRBD1 (5 bases). Germline assignment: CDR1 MNHEY and CDR2 SVGEGT. CDR3 length: 14 amino acids. The CDR3 is CASSWDPYNSPLHF. The DNA for the CDR3 is TGTGCCAGCAGTTGGGACCCCTATAATTCACCCCTCCACTTC.

This clonotype was counted between two and nine times. J is TRBJ2-1 and V is TRBV27; 16 bases are shared with TRBD2. The end of the DNA fits TRBJ2-7 better, so the J call may be wrong. The CDR3 has 18 amino acids. Per germline, CDR1 MNHEY and CDR2 SMNVEV (reference sequence). Here the CDR3 DNA reads TGTGCCAGCAGTTTTTTGGGACTAGCGGGGGGGCGCTCCTACGAGCAGTACTTC. It encodes CASSFLGLAGGRSYEQYF.

This clonotype came up a few times. The missing conserved phenylalanine or tryptophan at the end of this CDR3 makes a read error likely. Because the CDR3's place on the DNA is in doubt, the DNA is left out and the CDR3 is given as listed by TCRdb. This rearrangement joins TRBV14 to TRBJ2-7. Looked up from germline, CDR1 is SGHDN and CDR2 is FVKESK. From its first to its last residue, the CDR3 has 13 amino acids. The CDR3 is CASSQVLERPSTS.

By proportion, this clonotype is medium-sized. A single base separates this from a much larger clone, so it may be a read error. V gene TRBV7-2 combines with J gene TRBJ2-5; D perhaps matches TRBD1 (5 bases). This CDR3 has 12 amino acids. V was cut by 0 bases and J by 11 bases, with 10 bases left in between. Germline V CDR1 and CDR2: SGHTA, FQGNSA. The CDR3 bases are TGTGCCAGCAGCTTAGCGCAGGGTGAGCAGTACTTC. Protein sequence: CASSLAQGEQYF.

Many counts were recorded for this clonotype. The V call is TRBV11-3, the J call TRBJ1-6, with D tentatively TRBD1 (5 bases). The CDR3 length is 18 residues. Germline values: CDR1 SGHNT, CDR2 YENEEA. Trimming removed 1 base at V and 2 bases at J, with 15 bases between. CDR3 DNA sequence: TGTGCCAGCAGCTTAGGGGGAGTTGGGACGACCTATAATTCACCCCTCCACTTT. It yields the protein CASSLGGVGTTYNSPLHF. Complete variable domain (other parts from reference TRBV11-3 and TRBJ1-6): EAGVVQSPRYKIIEKKQPVAFWCNPISGHNTLYWYLQNLGQGPELLIRYENEEAVDDSQLPKDRFSAERLKGVDSTLKIQPAELGDSAVYLCASSLGGVGTTYNSPLHFGNGTRLTVT.